Shown below are 27 T cell receptor beta chains from a single sample sequenced in a study of regulatory T cells in long-lasting Graves disease. Time point specified: persistent/refractory GD, antithyroid drugs over 5 years with positive TRAb. With RNA extracted from PBMCs as input, the TCR library was made. Both iRepertoire HTBI primers and Arm-PCR of CDR3 regions were used to build the TCR beta libraries. Each CDR3 protein gets one entry after TCRdb re-called the multiplex PCR reads with MiXCR. Of about 470,000 distinct CDR3 sequences listed, about 20% are singletons. This specimen was peripheral blood mononuclear cells (PBMCs), taken when the disease was refractory, from a patient treated with antithyroid drugs. These receptors all stem from a female donor with Graves disease.

This chain joins TRBV6-2 or TRBV6-3 and TRBJ1-2; D not certain. V lost 1 base to trimming and J lost 2 bases, with 5 bases between them. The CDR3 sequence is 13 residues long. Germline CDR1 reads MNHEY; CDR2 reads SVGEGT. This chain's CDR3 is CASSYFRNYGYTF. CDR3 coding DNA: TGTGCCAGCAGTTACTTTAGAAACTATGGCTACACCTTC.

The rearrangement uses TRBV10-3 and TRBJ1-6, with 12 bases aligning to TRBD1. CDR1 is ENHRY and CDR2 is SYGVKD in the germline V gene. The CDR3 spans 15 residues. Trimming cost V 5 bases and J 7 bases; bases outside gene matches: 3. CDR3 residues: CAISPGQGANSPLHF. The CDR3 DNA sequence: TGTGCCATCAGTCCGGGACAGGGGGCGAATTCACCCCTCCACTTT.

This clonotype was recorded many times. The genes are TRBV12-3 or TRBV12-4 and TRBJ2-5; maybe TRBD2 (6 bases). The CDR3 has 13 amino acids. V was clipped by 5 bases and J by 3 bases, with 10 bases between them. The DNA for the CDR3 is TGTGCCAGCAGTCGTACGGGGGAAGAGACCCAGTACTTC. Its protein product is CASSRTGEETQYF.

This clonotype was recorded many times. The J gene is TRBJ1-5, the V gene TRBV7-2; 11 nucleotides agree with TRBD1. CDR1 and CDR2 (germline): SGHTA, FQGNSA. CDR3 length: 16 residues. V dropped 5 bases and J dropped 4; count of bases not matched to a gene: 7. The CDR3 is CASSASGTGGNQPQHF. Written as DNA, the CDR3 is TGTGCCAGCAGCGCCTCCGGGACAGGGGGTAATCAGCCCCAGCATTTT. The full variable domain, its missing parts supplied by reference TRBV7-2 and TRBJ1-5, is GAGVSQSPSNKVTEKGKDVELRCDPISGHTALYWYRQSLGQGLEFLIYFQGNSAPDKSGLPSDRFSAERTGGSVSTLTIQRTQQEDSAVYLCASSASGTGGNQPQHFGDGTRLSIL.

The J gene is TRBJ2-3, the V gene TRBV11-2; D possibly corresponds to TRBD1 (5 bases). Germline CDR1 reads SGHAT; CDR2 reads FQNNGV. This CDR3 region has 14 residues. In nucleotides, the CDR3 is TGTGCGTCTCGTGGGGCGGAATTCACAGATACGCAGTATTTT. Its protein is CASRGAEFTDTQYF.

The chain employs TRBV9 and TRBJ2-4, with 7 bases matching TRBD2. The CDR3 is made up of 16 amino acids. The V gene end was trimmed by 2 bases and the J gene end by 1 base; junction bases not matched to a gene: 6. Germline assignment: CDR1 SGDLS and CDR2 YYNGEE. CDR3 region: CASSVGTGGAKNIQYF. For the CDR3, the DNA is TGTGCCAGCAGCGTTGGGACGGGAGGCGCCAAAAACATTCAGTACTTC.

This clonotype was seen ten or more times. This chain connects TRBV6-2 or TRBV6-3 to TRBJ2-5, with 8 bases identical to TRBD1. CDR3 length: 21 amino acids. The V segment lost 2 bases and the J segment 0 bases; nucleotides outside the gene matches: 20. Looked up from germline, CDR1 is MNHEY and CDR2 is SVGEGT. As DNA, the CDR3 is TGTGCCAGCAGTTACCCAGTAGGTCAGGGGGCGGTCCCCATTGACCAAGAGACCCAGTACTTC. Its translation: CASSYPVGQGAVPIDQETQYF.

V gene TRBV9 combines with J gene TRBJ2-7; 7 bases match TRBD2. The length of the CDR3 is 16 residues. Per germline, CDR1 SGDLS and CDR2 YYNGEE. V lost 0 bases and J lost 4; bases outside the gene matches: 10. The CDR3 DNA follows: TGTGCCAGCAGCGTAGGCGGGGGAGAGGACCGATACGAGCAGTACTTC. Translated: CASSVGGGEDRYEQYF.

This clonotype has a count of ten or more. The chain is built from TRBV27 and TRBJ2-7, with TRBD2 identical over 7 bases. This CDR3 comprises 16 residues. Losses at the gene ends were 3 bases for V and 2 bases for J; bases not matched to a gene: 10. The V gene's germline CDR1 is MNHEY and CDR2 SMNVEV (reference sequence). CDR3 nucleotides: TGTGCCAGCAGTTTGGGAGGTTCACTAGCGACCTACGAGCAGTACTTC. Translated, it gives CASSLGGSLATYEQYF.

Many counts were recorded for this clonotype. The junction and the germline gene differ at one end; a read error may be behind it. V gene TRBV7-9 combines with J gene TRBJ1-2; D is uncertain. Germline V gives CDR1 SEHNR, CDR2 FQNEAQ (reference sequence). The CDR3 runs 13 residues. In DNA form, the CDR3 reads TGCGCCAGCAGCTTGGGCCAGATCTATGGCTACACCTTC. Translated, it gives CASSLGQIYGYTF.

A word on this clonotype: A clone one base away is much larger, so this may be a read error. The V call is TRBV9, the J call TRBJ1-1; tentative D call: TRBD1 (5 bases). The CDR3 spans 16 residues. V shed 4 bases and J shed 1 base, with 17 bases lying between them. Germline CDR1 reads SGDLS; CDR2 reads YYNGEE. DNA of the CDR3: TGTGCCAGCAGCCCGGGGCCCTCATCTGCGAACACTGAAGCTTTCTTT. Amino acid sequence: CASSPGPSSANTEAFF.

The chain links TRBV12-3 or TRBV12-4 to TRBJ1-3; D is possibly TRBD1 (5 bases). V was cut by 0 bases and J by 8 bases, with 11 bases left in between. This CDR3 has 14 residues. This chain's CDR3 is CASSLAQGGYTIYF. The CDR3 bases are TGTGCCAGCAGTTTAGCCCAGGGAGGTTACACCATATATTTT.

This clonotype was counted many times. The chain recombines TRBV7-2 with TRBJ2-7, with 9 bases matching TRBD2. V was clipped by 1 base and J by 4 bases; unmatched bases: 5. This CDR3 spans 15 amino acids. CDR1 is SGHTA and CDR2 is FQGNSA in the germline V gene. DNA for the CDR3: TGTGCCAGCAGCTTAGATAGCGGGAGTCGGTACGAGCAGTACTTC. Its translation is CASSLDSGSRYEQYF.

Note on this clonotype: This could be a read error, since a much larger clone is one nucleotide away. The chain combines TRBV6-5 with TRBJ2-2; the D is unclear. Germline lookup yields CDR1 MNHEY and CDR2 SVGAGI. This CDR3 spans 13 amino acids. The CDR3 sequence is CVSSYSSAGELFF. CDR3 bases: TGTGTCAGCAGTTACTCCAGTGCCGGGGAGCTGTTTTTT.

This clonotype was seen repeatedly, ten times or more. The genes are TRBV7-2 and TRBJ2-7, with TRBD2 matching 11 bases. With 3 bases clipped from V and 6 bases from J, the junction kept 4 bases outside the gene matches. The CDR3 has 14 amino acids. Germline CDR1 reads SGHTA; CDR2 reads FQGNSA. CDR3 bases: TGTGCCAGCAGCTTTACTAGCGGGAGTGGCGAGCAGTACTTC. Encoded protein: CASSFTSGSGEQYF.

The rearrangement links TRBV5-5 to TRBJ1-5; D uncertain. The germline CDR1 and CDR2 sequences are SGHKS and YYEKEE (reference sequence). The CDR3 has 13 residues. The V and J ends lost 0 bases and 6 bases respectively, with 7 bases between them. This CDR3 is CASSLGSFQPQHF. The CDR3, as DNA: TGTGCCAGCAGCTTGGGGAGCTTTCAGCCCCAGCATTTT.

The rearrangement links TRBV5-4 to TRBJ2-7; D is possibly TRBD1 (6 bases). The CDR3 spans 20 residues. Germline assignment: CDR1 SGHNT and CDR2 YYREEE (reference sequence). V was cut by 0 bases and J by 2 bases, with 27 bases left in between. This CDR3 reads CASSLAGKRLSTGSTYEQYF. CDR3 sequence (DNA): TGTGCCAGCAGCTTGGCCGGTAAACGGCTCTCCACAGGGAGCACCTACGAGCAGTACTTC.

The chain employs TRBV4-1 and TRBJ1-1, with 7 bases fitting TRBD1. V lost 4 bases and J lost 3; bases outside the gene matches: 11. This CDR3 comprises 16 residues. Germline CDR1 reads MGHRA; CDR2 reads YSYEKL. The CDR3 DNA follows: TGCGCCAGCAGCCCCCTCCCGGGGCAGGGGGACACTGAAGCTTTCTTT. Translation gives CASSPLPGQGDTEAFF.

J is TRBJ2-7 and V is TRBV20-1; no firm D call. This CDR3 has 13 amino acids. Germline V gene data show CDR1 as DFQATT and CDR2 as SNEGSKA (reference sequence). The V gene lost 4 bases and the J gene lost 0 bases, with 10 bases spanning the gap. In DNA form, the CDR3 reads TGCAGTGCTACCTCGCACAGCTCCTACGAGCAGTACTTC. It codes for CSATSHSSYEQYF.

This clonotype appeared a few times. The chain has TRBV11-2 and TRBJ2-7; D is unclear. CDR3 length equals 15 residues. CDR1 is SGHAT and CDR2 is FQNNGV in the germline V gene. Trimming pared 5 bases from V and 2 bases from J, leaving 16 bases between. CDR3 coding DNA: TGTGCCAGCAGCGCGAATTGGGGTCCCCCCTACGAGCAGTACTTC. Amino acids: CASSANWGPPYEQYF.

The table lists this clonotype with a few counts. The chain uses TRBV6-2 or TRBV6-3 and TRBJ2-7, with 8 bases that match TRBD1. Unmatched junction bases numbered 4, after V lost 5 bases and J lost 7 bases. There are 12 residues in the CDR3. Germline assignment: CDR1 MNHEY and CDR2 SVGEGT. CDR3 residues: CASSTGGLEQYF. The CDR3 DNA sequence: TGTGCCAGCAGTACAGGGGGGTTGGAGCAGTACTTC.

V and J are TRBV28 and TRBJ2-1; no reliable D call. The CDR3 has 12 residues. V shed 1 base and J shed 10 bases, with 8 bases lying between them. In germline, CDR1 is MDHEN, CDR2 SYDVKM. As DNA, the CDR3 is TGTGCCAGCAGTTTATTGGGCTCGGAGCAGTTCTTC. Translating gives CASSLLGSEQFF.

This clonotype came up once. The rearrangement joins TRBV29-1 to TRBJ2-3; 7 nucleotides align to TRBD2. J gave up 4 bases and V 4 bases, and 5 bases lay outside the gene matches. This CDR3 region has 13 residues. The germline CDR1 and CDR2 sequences are SQVTM and ANQGSEA. Here the CDR3 DNA reads TGCAGCGTTGGGGGGGGAAACCCAGATACGCAGTATTTT. Translation: CSVGGGNPDTQYF.

This clonotype was recorded at least ten times. This chain uses TRBV6-5 with TRBJ1-5, with 7 bases fitting TRBD1. Germline V lookup: CDR1 MNHEY, CDR2 SVGAGI. V shed 2 bases and J 4 bases; nucleotides not matched to a gene: 8. There are 16 residues in the CDR3. As DNA, the CDR3 is TGTGCCAGCAGTTACCCTGGGACAGCACCTAATCAGCCCCAGCATTTT. It yields the protein CASSYPGTAPNQPQHF.

Ten or more counts support this clonotype. This chain uses TRBV6-1 with TRBJ2-2; 9 nucleotides match TRBD1. The CDR3 contains 16 residues. The V and J ends lost 10 bases and 4 bases, in that order; junction bases with no gene match: 13. CDR1 MNHNS and CDR2 SASEGT come from the germline V gene. CDR3 sequence reads: CATRPGTGIGTGELFF. CDR3 DNA: TGTGCCACCCGTCCCGGGACAGGGATCGGCACCGGGGAGCTGTTTTTT.

This clonotype was picked up a small number of times. This sequence joins TRBV27 and TRBJ2-2; D gene uncertain. This CDR3 comprises 14 residues. V lost 7 bases and J lost 0, with 9 bases in between. Per germline, CDR1 MNHEY and CDR2 SMNVEV (reference sequence). The CDR3 nucleotides are TGTGCCAGCACGGACCCACCGAACACCGGGGAGCTGTTTTTT. Protein sequence: CASTDPPNTGELFF.

This clonotype was recorded many times. The rearrangement joins TRBV28 to TRBJ1-5; no clear D. CDR1 is MDHEN and CDR2 is SYDVKM in the germline V gene. V dropped 8 bases and J dropped 2 bases, with 13 bases sitting between them. There are 14 residues in the CDR3. The CDR3 loop is CASSPVGGNQPQHF. CDR3 DNA: TGTGCCAGCTCCCCCGTGGGAGGCAATCAGCCCCAGCATTTT.